The entry below describes one T cell receptor (beta chain). Its antigen is unknown. No qualities accompany the bases; no much larger clone lies one base away. This sample is drawn from a study of T cell responses to AZD1222 COVID-19 vaccine (dated by TCRdb to the early 2020s). Regarding the study in general: TCR sequencing was performed for 230 to 250 trial participants, of whom about 200 were given two doses of AZD1222 and 26 were given two doses of MenACWY control vaccine. Trial participants were enrolled into age subgroups of 18-55, 56-69 and 70-plus years, which contained approximately 150, 30 and 60 TCR-sequenced participants, respectively. General findings and caveats noted by the study authors: Conclusions about previously exposed vaccinees were limited because only a handful of AZD1222 recipients were SARS-CoV-2 seropositive at baseline. Reportedly, close to half of the unique spike-specific TCRs recognized epitopes lying outside the regions that are mutated in the B.1.351 and B.1.1.7 variants. After two AZD1222 doses, both the breadth and the depth of spike-specific TCRs were significantly higher than at day 0 and than in MenACWY recipients. Because no samples from the day 14 peak response were available, repertoires could be characterized only after the peak T cell response. In the small 56-69-year group, the increase in depth fell short of significance, most likely because of low power. CD4 TCRs associated with the vaccine covered the entire spike protein, and the dominant responses were in regions 160-218 and 743-854. Most participants were white British and females outnumbered males, and the authors suggested that clonal diversity may have been underestimated.

The CDR3 regions of human TCRbeta chains were subjected to immunosequencing. In the authors' own workflow: TCRs in the repertoires were compared against a reference library of SARS-CoV-2-specific TCRs that had been generated with the MIRA antigen-specificity platform. Breadth meant the fraction of unique TCRs that were SARS-CoV-2-associated, whereas depth meant the fraction of total T cells that were SARS-CoV-2-associated. Using the MIRA data, each spike-specific TCR was mapped to the spike region that the TCR reacts to and placed in a CD4 or CD8 class. Log10-transformed breadth and depth values were compared by one-way ANOVA with Sidak's multiple comparisons tests. The table comes from immuneACCESS by way of TCRdb, which keeps in-frame sequences with V and J called. Part of the clones is missing from these tables; in studies checked, under half for an unresolved V gene and the rest for unknown reasons. From that table come the V and J calls and clone size; the DNA was used to work out D and trimming. The sample yields more than 110,000 clones; 70% to 90% were counted once. The ten largest account for approximately 3% of the sample.

The time point label of this sample denotes: about 28 days (+/-7) after the second vaccine dose. AZD1222 recipients with second doses at about 4 weeks or about 12 weeks were pooled, because spike-specific TCR depth and breadth did not differ between schedules. The vaccinee samples were drawn from two UK trials, COV001 and COV002, one of which was a single-blind randomized controlled phase 2/3 trial testing AZD1222 (ChAdOx1 nCoV-19) in healthy adults. For TCRbeta chain sequencing, PBMC samples were collected from trial participants at day 0 and at day 28 after the second dose. Reading the germline V gene gives CDR1 ENHRY and CDR2 SYGVKD. The CDR3 runs 15 amino acids, cysteine and phenylalanine included. The sequence is cut down to CDR3 DNA, 45 bases in frame from base 1. Ends trimmed: V by 4 bases, J by 0 bases; bases unmatched to a gene: 2.

Here the chain combines TRBV10-3 and TRBJ1-2; 10 central bases correspond to TRBD1. The source was peripheral blood, collected 28 days after the second AZD1222 dose. The sequence was obtained from an adult who received the AZD1222 COVID-19 vaccine. CDR3 region: CAISGQGAANYGYTF. The DNA sequence follows: TGTGCCATCAGTGGACAGGGGGCGGCTAACTATGGCTACACCTTC.